This T cell receptor beta chain was profiled in a study of cytomegalovirus exposure and HLA in healthy donors. PCR involved 60 Vbeta and 13 Jbeta primers. Original analysis: As a later analysis found, there were 80 million or so unique TCR beta chains, of which roughly 11 million were shared. Generated by immunoSEQ multiplex PCR, the TCRdb table keeps only in-frame clones and is missing some. The D gene and trimming were derived from the DNA, and the V and J assignments and clone size from that table. In the table there are more than 90,000 clones, 82% of which are singletons. For this clone: What it binds is unknown.

After removal of 5 bases from V and 5 bases from J, the junction contained 15 bases not matched to a gene. Germline CDR1 and CDR2: SGHVS and FQNEAQ. The CDR3 has 17 amino acids. The study, taken as a whole, reports: It was shown in a later analysis that HLA-associated TCR beta chains were more clonally expanded than other, equally common chains. TCR beta sequences reportedly predicted most subjects' HLA-A and HLA-B alleles accurately. Serostatus for CMV was the only available immune exposure information.

Sequenced: PBMCs. The TCR comes from a middle-aged man in good health and CMV-seronegative. This chain connects TRBV7-8 to TRBJ1-5, with 7 bases aligning to TRBD1. The CDR3 protein is CASSPHPRDSGHQPQHF. The CDR3 bases are TGTGCCAGCAGCCCCCACCCCCGGGACAGCGGCCATCAGCCCCAGCATTTT.